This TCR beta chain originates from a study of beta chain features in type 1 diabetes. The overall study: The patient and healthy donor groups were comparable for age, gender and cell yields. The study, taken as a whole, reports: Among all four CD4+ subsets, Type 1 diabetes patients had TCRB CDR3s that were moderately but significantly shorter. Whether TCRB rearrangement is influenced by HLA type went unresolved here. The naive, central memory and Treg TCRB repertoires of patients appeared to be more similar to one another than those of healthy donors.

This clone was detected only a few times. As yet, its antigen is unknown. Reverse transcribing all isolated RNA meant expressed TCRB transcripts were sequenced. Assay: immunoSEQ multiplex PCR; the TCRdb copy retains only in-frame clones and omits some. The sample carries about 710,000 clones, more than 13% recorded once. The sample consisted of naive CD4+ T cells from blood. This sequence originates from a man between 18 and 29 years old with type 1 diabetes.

The CDR3 coding sequence is TGCGCCAGCAGCCGGACAGTCAGCAATCAGCCCCAGCATTTT. Translated, it gives CASSRTVSNQPQHF. V is TRBV4-1 and J is TRBJ1-5; D possibly corresponds to TRBD1 (6 bases). CDR1 is MGHRA, CDR2 YSYEKL, per germline. This CDR3 region has 14 residues. Trimming left V 4 bases short and J 1 base short, with 8 bases between.